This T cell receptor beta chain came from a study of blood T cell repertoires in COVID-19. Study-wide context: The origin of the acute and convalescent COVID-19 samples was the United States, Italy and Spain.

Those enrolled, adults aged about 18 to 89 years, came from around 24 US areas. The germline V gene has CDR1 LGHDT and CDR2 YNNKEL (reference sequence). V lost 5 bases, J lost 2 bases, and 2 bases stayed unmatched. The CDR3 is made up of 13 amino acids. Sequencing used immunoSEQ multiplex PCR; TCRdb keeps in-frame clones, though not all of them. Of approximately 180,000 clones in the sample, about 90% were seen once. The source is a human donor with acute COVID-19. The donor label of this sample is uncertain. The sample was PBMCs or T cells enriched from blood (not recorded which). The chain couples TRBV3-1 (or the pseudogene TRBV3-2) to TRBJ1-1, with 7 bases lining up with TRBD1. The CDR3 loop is CASSWDRNTEAFF. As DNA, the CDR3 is TGTGCCAGCAGCTGGGACAGAAACACTGAAGCTTTCTTT.